The 28 T cell receptor beta chains below all came from one sample that was sequenced in a study of T cell responses to AZD1222 COVID-19 vaccine. TCRdb's copy holds only in-frame clones and misses some; the assay was immunoSEQ multiplex PCR. The sample yields about 130,000 clones, 89% seen once. Sequencing used peripheral blood, obtained on day 0 of AZD1222 vaccination. Receptors were obtained from an adult in good health.

The J gene is TRBJ1-2, the V gene TRBV9; D might be TRBD1 (5 bases). CDR3 size: 12 residues. Trimming cost V 3 bases and J 5 bases, with 8 bases left between them. Germline V gene sequence: CDR1 SGDLS, CDR2 YYNGEE. The CDR3 reads CASSAEGYGYTF. CDR3 nucleotides: TGTGCCAGCAGCGCGGAGGGGTATGGCTACACCTTC. Full variable domain (remainder filled in from reference TRBV9 and TRBJ1-2): DSGVTQTPKHLITATGQRVTLRCSPRSGDLSVYWYQQSLDQGLQFLIQYYNGEERAKGNILERFSAQQFPDLHSELNLSSLELGDSALYFCASSAEGYGYTFGSGTRLTVV.

The CDR3 region is CASSFGPRDSYNEQFF. The CDR3 DNA reads as TGTGCCAGCAGCTTCGGACCACGGGACTCCTACAATGAGCAGTTCTTC. The chain recombines TRBV7-3 with TRBJ2-1; TRBD2 is a possible D gene (5 bases). Germline CDR1 SGHTA, CDR2 FQGTGA. The V gene lost 3 bases and the J gene lost 0 bases, with 12 bases spanning the gap. The CDR3 has 16 amino acids.

The chain recombines TRBV5-6 with TRBJ1-2; D remains unclear. The CDR3 has 16 residues. V was trimmed by 3 bases and J by 3 bases, leaving 18 bases between them. Germline CDR1 and CDR2: SGHDT and YYEEEE. The DNA for the CDR3 is TGTGCCAGCAGCTGGGCTCGGCGCTTTGGGGACTATGGCTACACCTTC. Amino acids: CASSWARRFGDYGYTF.

This clone has just one count. The chain employs TRBV18 and TRBJ2-1; TRBD1 is a possible D gene (6 bases). The CDR3 is 16 residues long. Per the germline V gene, CDR1 is KGHSH and CDR2 is LQKENI. Trimming took 2 bases from V and 5 from J, leaving 16 bases between them. In DNA form, the CDR3 reads TGTGCCAGCTCACCAACCAGGACAGCGCGGGACAATGAGCAGTTCTTC. It encodes CASSPTRTARDNEQFF. The variable domain in full, completed from reference TRBV18 and TRBJ2-1, reads NAGVMQNPRHLVRRRGQEARLRCSPMKGHSHVYWYRQLPEEGLKFMVYLQKENIIDESGMPKERFSAEFPKEGPSILRIQQVVRGDSAAYFCASSPTRTARDNEQFFGPGTRLTVL.

The CDR3 here is CASSEGSGSYEQYF. CDR3 nucleotides: TGTGCCAGCAGCGAGGGTAGCGGGAGCTACGAGCAGTACTTC. This sequence joins TRBV11-3 and TRBJ2-7, with 9 bases fitting TRBD2. V lost 5 bases, J lost 3 bases, and 5 bases stayed unmatched. The CDR3 contains 14 residues. Germline lookup yields CDR1 SGHNT and CDR2 YENEEA.

The chain uses TRBV24-1 and TRBJ1-2; D gene unclear. The CDR3 runs 15 residues. Germline V CDR1 and CDR2: KGHDR, SFDVKD. Deletions cut 5 bases from V and 0 bases from J, with 12 bases between. The CDR3 DNA reads as TGTGCCACCAGTGGGGCAGCGATAGCTAACTATGGCTACACCTTC. It specifies CATSGAAIANYGYTF.

The chain uses TRBV5-4 and TRBJ2-1; D ambiguous. In germline, CDR1 is SGHNT, CDR2 YYREEE (reference sequence). The V end was cut by 0 bases, the J end by 0 bases, with 7 bases between. The CDR3 extends over 15 amino acids. The CDR3 region is CASSLAGNSYNEQFF. In DNA, the CDR3 is TGTGCCAGCAGCTTGGCCGGCAACTCCTACAATGAGCAGTTCTTC.

The CDR3 nucleotides are TGTGCCAGCAGTTACGGGATGGGTGAAGCTTTCTTT. Protein sequence: CASSYGMGEAFF. The rearrangement joins TRBV6-2 or TRBV6-3 to TRBJ1-1; no clear D gene. Germline lookup yields CDR1 MNHEY and CDR2 SVGEGT. V was trimmed by 2 bases and J by 7 bases, leaving 8 bases between them. This CDR3 region has 12 residues.

This sequence joins TRBV14 and TRBJ2-7, with 8 bases lining up with TRBD1. Trimming removed 1 base from V and 4 bases from J; junction bases left unmatched: 6. This CDR3 comprises 15 residues. CDR1 SGHDN and CDR2 FVKESK come from the germline V gene. The CDR3 region is CASSQVKDRDYEQYF. The CDR3 DNA reads as TGTGCCAGCAGCCAAGTCAAGGACAGGGATTACGAGCAGTACTTC.

The chain is built from TRBV4-1 and TRBJ2-5; D is perhaps TRBD1 (6 bases). The V and J ends lost 4 bases and 5 bases respectively, with 11 bases between them. Germline-derived CDR1 and CDR2 are MGHRA and YSYEKL. The CDR3 sequence is 13 residues long. The CDR3 spells CASSRGLWETQYF. In DNA, the CDR3 is TGCGCCAGCAGCCGGGGGCTTTGGGAGACCCAGTACTTC.

The chain links TRBV6-5 to TRBJ2-2, with D perhaps matching TRBD2 (6 bases). The CDR3 consists of 15 residues. Germline V gene sequence: CDR1 MNHEY, CDR2 SVGAGI. V was clipped by 6 bases and J by 5 bases, with 16 bases between them. CDR3 sequence: CASSPDRGTTGELFF. The CDR3 DNA follows: TGTGCCAGCAGCCCCGACCGGGGGACGACCGGGGAGCTGTTTTTT.

This rearrangement joins TRBV9 to TRBJ2-7; 9 bases are shared with TRBD2. The junction had 6 bases not matched to a gene; V was cut back by 5 bases and J by 0 bases. Germline lookup yields CDR1 SGDLS and CDR2 YYNGEE. The CDR3 length is 15 residues. CDR3 residues: CASRRDSGSSYEQYF. CDR3 bases: TGTGCCAGCAGGAGAGATAGCGGGAGCTCCTACGAGCAGTACTTC.

The rearrangement uses TRBV19 and TRBJ1-1; 7 bases match TRBD1. Germline assignment: CDR1 LNHDA and CDR2 SQIVND (reference sequence). The J segment lost 5 bases and the V segment lost 6 bases, leaving 9 bases of the junction unmatched. CDR3 size: 14 residues. CDR3 in amino acids: CASRSRGLVTEAFF. In nucleotides, the CDR3 is TGTGCCAGTAGGAGCAGGGGGTTGGTTACTGAAGCTTTCTTT.

This chain joins TRBV7-3 and TRBJ2-7; 8 bases are shared with TRBD2. Trimming removed 2 bases from V and 3 bases from J; junction bases left unmatched: 9. Germline V gene data show CDR1 as SGHTA and CDR2 as FQGTGA. There are 16 residues in the CDR3. The CDR3 nucleotides are TGTGCCAGCAGCTTACTCGGAGCGGGAGCCAACTACGAGCAGTACTTC. It specifies CASSLLGAGANYEQYF.

The V call is TRBV4-1, the J call TRBJ2-1, with 10 bases aligning to TRBD1. Germline V lookup: CDR1 MGHRA, CDR2 YSYEKL. CDR3 size: 16 residues. V shed 0 bases and J 3 bases; nucleotides not matched to a gene: 2. The CDR3 region has the DNA TGCGCCAGCAGCCAAGACTGGACAGGGGGCTACAATGAGCAGTTCTTC. The encoded protein is CASSQDWTGGYNEQFF.

The chain joins TRBV19 to TRBJ2-3; D is uncertain. The CDR3 is made up of 14 amino acids. Trimming took off 5 bases at V and 6 bases at J, with 15 bases between the two ends. Germline-derived CDR1 and CDR2 are LNHDA and SQIVND (reference sequence). This chain's CDR3 is CASSLLMKSDTQYF. The CDR3 region has the DNA TGTGCCAGTAGTCTACTAATGAAGTCCGATACGCAGTATTTT.

V usage is TRBV30 and J usage is TRBJ1-5; 7 bases are a match to TRBD1. The CDR3 extends over 18 amino acids. The junction had 14 bases not matched to a gene; V was cut back by 3 bases and J by 0 bases. Germline CDR1 is GTSNPN and CDR2 is SVGIG (reference sequence). For the CDR3, the DNA is TGTGCCTGGAGCCCCCTGTCAGGGGGGCTTTATAGCAATCAGCCCCAGCATTTT. Translated, it gives CAWSPLSGGLYSNQPQHF.

The genes are TRBV27 and TRBJ1-1; 10 nucleotides agree with TRBD1. CDR1 MNHEY and CDR2 SMNVEV come from the germline V gene (reference sequence). V lost 5 bases to trimming and J lost 1 base; unmatched junction nucleotides: 7. This CDR3 is built from 16 residues. The CDR3 here is CASSLTGGAGNTEAFF. The CDR3 DNA reads TGTGCCAGCAGTCTGACAGGGGGCGCTGGGAACACTGAAGCTTTCTTT.

This rearrangement joins TRBV12-3 or TRBV12-4 to TRBJ2-7, with unresolved D. V lost 6 bases to trimming and J lost 4 bases, with 10 bases between them. CDR3 length equals 12 residues. CDR3 sequence: CASSLLGYEQYF. The CDR3 coding sequence is TGTGCCAGCAGCCTCTTAGGATACGAGCAGTACTTC.

This chain links TRBV24-1 with TRBJ2-2, with 7 bases aligning to TRBD2. V was clipped by 5 bases and J by 6 bases; unmatched bases: 5. CDR1 is KGHDR, CDR2 SFDVKD, per germline. CDR3 size: 14 residues. The CDR3 coding sequence is TGTGCCACCAGTGTCTCAGGGAGGGCCGGGGAGCTGTTTTTT. Translated: CATSVSGRAGELFF.

This clone was recorded once. V gene TRBV7-2 combines with J gene TRBJ2-2; a weak D match, TRBD2 (5 bases). Germline V gene data show CDR1 as SGHTA and CDR2 as FQGNSA. The CDR3 is made up of 13 amino acids. With 3 bases removed from V and 8 bases from J, the gap between germline ends came to 10 bases. CDR3 residues: CASSFRDAGELFF. In DNA, the CDR3 is TGTGCCAGCAGCTTCCGGGATGCGGGGGAGCTGTTTTTT.

The J gene is TRBJ2-7, the V gene TRBV3-1 (or the pseudogene TRBV3-2), with D possibly matching TRBD1 (6 bases). CDR1 and CDR2 from the germline V gene are LGHDT and YNNKEL (reference sequence). This CDR3 region has 14 residues. The V and J ends lost 6 bases and 3 bases respectively, with 15 bases between them. Here the CDR3 DNA reads TGTGCCAGCAGGGCGACAGGCGGTAACTACGAGCAGTACTTC. Its protein product is CASRATGGNYEQYF.

J is TRBJ1-2 and V is TRBV10-1; D call uncertain. CDR1 and CDR2 from the germline V gene are WNHNN and SYGVQD (reference sequence). The CDR3 extends over 14 amino acids. V dropped 0 bases and J dropped 12 bases, with 17 bases sitting between them. CDR3 loop: CASSESGRTVGDTF. CDR3 coding DNA: TGCGCCAGCAGTGAGTCCGGGAGAACGGTAGGCGACACCTTC.

The chain couples TRBV9 to TRBJ1-3; D gene ambiguous. V was pared by 3 bases and J by 7 bases, with 11 bases between. The CDR3 spans 13 residues. Germline lookup yields CDR1 SGDLS and CDR2 YYNGEE. The DNA for the CDR3 is TGTGCCAGCAGCGCAGACTTAGGGAACACCATATATTTT. This gives the protein CASSADLGNTIYF.

Remarks on this clone: Other DNA variants within this sample encode the same CDR3. The chain is built from TRBV18 and TRBJ2-7; 7 positions match TRBD2. Germline V gene sequence: CDR1 KGHSH, CDR2 LQKENI. V gave up 2 bases and J gave up 3 bases; unmatched junction bases: 1. The CDR3 runs 13 residues. This CDR3 is CASSPGGGYEQYF. In DNA form, the CDR3 reads TGTGCCAGCTCACCAGGCGGGGGCTACGAGCAGTACTTC. The whole variable domain, filled in from reference TRBV18 and TRBJ2-7, reads NAGVMQNPRHLVRRRGQEARLRCSPMKGHSHVYWYRQLPEEGLKFMVYLQKENIIDESGMPKERFSAEFPKEGPSILRIQQVVRGDSAAYFCASSPGGGYEQYFGPGTRLTVT.

This chain links TRBV7-3 with TRBJ1-1; D is uncertain. Trimming removed 2 bases at V and 3 bases at J, with 7 bases between. Per the germline V gene, CDR1 is SGHTA and CDR2 is FQGTGA. CDR3 length: 13 residues. The CDR3 sequence is CASSLDKDTEAFF. The CDR3 DNA is TGTGCCAGCAGCTTAGACAAGGACACTGAAGCTTTCTTT.

This chain connects TRBV5-4 to TRBJ1-5; the match to TRBD1 covers 9 bases. V trimming: 2 bases; J trimming: 6 bases; junction bases outside the gene matches: 3. Germline lookup yields CDR1 SGHNT and CDR2 YYREEE (reference sequence). The CDR3 totals 14 residues. CDR3 amino acids: CASSLDRGSQPQHF. The CDR3 DNA reads TGTGCCAGCAGCTTAGACAGGGGGAGTCAGCCCCAGCATTTT. Filled out from reference TRBV5-4 and TRBJ1-5, the complete variable domain reads ETGVTQSPTHLIKTRGQQVTLRCSSQSGHNTVSWYQQALGQGPQFIFQYYREEENGRGNFPPRFSGLQFPNYSSELNVNALELDDSALYLCASSLDRGSQPQHFGDGTRLSIL.

The V and J genes are TRBV23-1 and TRBJ1-5; D perhaps matches TRBD1 (5 bases). TRBV23-1 is sorted into the ORF group, with uncertain function. CDR3 length: 19 amino acids. V lost 0 bases to trimming and J lost 2 bases, with 20 bases between them. The CDR3, as DNA: TGCGCCAGCAGTCAATCGGGGTGTAAGGGGAGTTGTGGCAATCAGCCCCAGCATTTT. Translating gives CASSQSGCKGSCGNQPQHF.